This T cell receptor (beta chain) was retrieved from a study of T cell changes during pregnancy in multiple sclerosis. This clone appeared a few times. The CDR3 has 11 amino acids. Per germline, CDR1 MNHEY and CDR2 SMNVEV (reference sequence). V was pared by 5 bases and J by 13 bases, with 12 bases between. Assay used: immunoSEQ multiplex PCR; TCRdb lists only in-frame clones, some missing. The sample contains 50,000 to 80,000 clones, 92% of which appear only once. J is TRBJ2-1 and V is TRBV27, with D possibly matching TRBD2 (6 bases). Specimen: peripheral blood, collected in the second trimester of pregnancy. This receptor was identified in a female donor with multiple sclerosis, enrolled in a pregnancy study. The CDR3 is CASSLGGLQFF. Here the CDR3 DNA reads TGTGCCAGCAGTCTCGGGGGACTCCAGTTCTTC.